This T cell receptor beta chain is from a study of long-term antiretroviral therapy in people with HIV. The assay used was immunoSEQ (version v3.0), run at survey level. Method: immunoSEQ multiplex PCR; TCRdb's copy keeps in-frame clones and lacks some. The data show fewer than 25,000 clones, about 86% seen once. J lost 6 bases, V lost 6 bases, and 10 bases had no gene match. Germline CDR1 is MDHEN and CDR2 is SYDVKM. The CDR3 contains 14 residues. A remark on this clone: The antigen is undetermined.

Study observations and caveats: Dating from about 2003 to 2018, the blood was possibly obtained under older ART regimens.

In each sample, roughly 0.95-10 million cryopreserved PBMC were present before DNA extraction. The receptor comes from a man aged 50-60 years with HIV. The sequencing used unsorted PBMCs, collected 1.2 years after starting antiretroviral therapy. The chain has TRBV28 and TRBJ1-2; 7 bases match TRBD1. CDR3 DNA: TGTGCCAGCAGGGAGAGGGGGCGTAAGGATGGCTACACCTTC. It translates to CASRERGRKDGYTF.